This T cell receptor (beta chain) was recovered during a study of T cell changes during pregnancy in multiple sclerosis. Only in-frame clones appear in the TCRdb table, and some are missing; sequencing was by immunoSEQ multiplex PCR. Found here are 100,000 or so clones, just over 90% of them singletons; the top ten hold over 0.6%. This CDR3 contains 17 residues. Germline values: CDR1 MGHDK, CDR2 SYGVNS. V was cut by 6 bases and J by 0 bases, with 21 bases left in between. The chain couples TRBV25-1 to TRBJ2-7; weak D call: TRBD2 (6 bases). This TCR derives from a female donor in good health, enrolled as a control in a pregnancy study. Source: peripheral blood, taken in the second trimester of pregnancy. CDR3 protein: CASRRDQGGDRSYEQYF. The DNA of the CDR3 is TGTGCCAGCAGAAGAGACCAAGGAGGGGATCGCTCCTACGAGCAGTACTTC.